The 25 T cell receptor beta chains reported below all come from one sample, sequenced in a study of shared clonotypes between healthy human individuals. The protocol was immunoSEQ multiplex PCR, while the TCRdb copy is restricted to in-frame clones and leaves out a portion. This sample yields under 600,000 clones, of which 95% to 98% are seen a single time; about 0.06% belongs to the top ten. Material: naive CD4+ T cells sorted from blood. Subset in this sample: CD45RA+ positively selected. The source of these receptors is a woman aged 25-40 years in good health.

This chain joins TRBV5-8 and TRBJ2-5; the match to TRBD1 covers 7 bases. V was clipped by 0 bases and J by 7 bases; unmatched bases: 6. CDR3 size: 14 residues. CDR1 is SGHTS, CDR2 YDEGEE, per germline. CDR3 coding DNA: TGTGCCAGCAGCTTGGAGGGACAGTATCCGACCCAGTACTTC. Amino acid sequence: CASSLEGQYPTQYF.

The chain joins TRBV10-2 to TRBJ2-7, with TRBD2 matching over 7 bases. This CDR3 region has 14 residues. J lost 2 bases, V lost 6 bases, and 7 bases had no gene match. From germline, CDR1 is WSHSY and CDR2 SAAADI. The CDR3 DNA sequence: TGCGCCAGCAGGATGACTAGCCCGCCCTACGAGCAGTACTTC. The encoded protein is CASRMTSPPYEQYF.

This clone was detected only a few times. V and J are TRBV5-1 and TRBJ2-2, with 9 positions matching TRBD2. Germline assignment: CDR1 SGHRS and CDR2 YFSETQ. This CDR3 is built from 17 residues. Trimming took 0 bases from V and 3 from J; bases not matched to a gene: 6. The CDR3 is CASSLEGSGSHTGELFF. DNA for the CDR3: TGCGCCAGCAGCTTGGAGGGTAGCGGGAGTCACACCGGGGAGCTGTTTTTT.

The genes are TRBV6-5 and TRBJ2-7, with D perhaps matching TRBD1 (6 bases). Deletions cut 2 bases from V and 2 bases from J, with 7 bases between. CDR3 length: 13 residues. CDR1 is MNHEY, CDR2 SVGAGI, per germline. The CDR3 loop reads CASSYGQTYEQYF. The DNA for the CDR3 is TGTGCCAGCAGTTACGGACAGACCTACGAGCAGTACTTC.

The rearrangement joins TRBV15 to TRBJ2-2; D is possibly TRBD1 or TRBD2 (5 bases each). The ends were cut back, 1 base at V and 0 bases at J, with 12 bases in the middle. The germline CDR1 and CDR2 sequences are LNHNV and YYDKDF (reference sequence). The CDR3 totals 17 residues. The CDR3 is CATSRVGRGANTGELFF. CDR3 DNA: TGTGCCACCAGCAGAGTGGGACGGGGCGCGAACACCGGGGAGCTGTTTTTT.

The V gene is TRBV5-4, the J gene TRBJ1-6; 7 bases match TRBD1. J was trimmed by 9 bases and V by 0 bases; bases with no gene match: 6. This CDR3 region has 15 residues. Germline lookup yields CDR1 SGHNT and CDR2 YYREEE (reference sequence). The CDR3 is CASSLGGRGLSPLHF. The CDR3 bases are TGTGCCAGCAGCTTGGGGGGAAGGGGGCTTTCACCCCTCCACTTT.

CDR3 coding DNA: TGTGCCATCAGGCAAACAGAGAACACTGAAGCTTTCTTT. This codes for CAIRQTENTEAFF. The chain couples TRBV10-3 to TRBJ1-1; no firm D call. V dropped 6 bases and J dropped 1 base, with 9 bases sitting between them. The CDR3 consists of 13 residues. The germline gives CDR1 ENHRY, CDR2 SYGVKD.

The chain combines TRBV28 with TRBJ2-5; TRBD2 matches at 12 bases. This CDR3 contains 15 residues. After removal of 8 bases from V and 5 bases from J, the junction contained 9 bases not matched to a gene. Germline V lookup: CDR1 MDHEN, CDR2 SYDVKM. This CDR3 is CASAETSGSRETQYF. CDR3 DNA: TGTGCCAGCGCGGAGACTAGCGGGAGTCGTGAGACCCAGTACTTC.

The chain employs TRBV6-5 and TRBJ2-7; D might be TRBD1 (6 bases). CDR1 is MNHEY and CDR2 is SVGAGI in the germline V gene. V gave up 0 bases and J gave up 2 bases, with 14 bases separating them. This CDR3 region has 16 residues. The CDR3 spells CASSYSRVRDTYEQYF. The CDR3 region has the DNA TGTGCCAGCAGTTACTCGAGGGTCCGGGACACCTACGAGCAGTACTTC.

The rearrangement uses TRBV5-1 and TRBJ1-1, with 7 bases identical to TRBD1. V shed 4 bases and J 9 bases; nucleotides not matched to a gene: 9. The germline gives CDR1 SGHRS, CDR2 YFSETQ. The CDR3 length is 13 residues. CDR3 region: CASSVGTDDKAFF. The CDR3 coding sequence is TGCGCCAGCAGCGTCGGGACAGACGACAAAGCTTTCTTT. Filled out from reference TRBV5-1 and TRBJ1-1, the complete variable domain reads KAGVTQTPRYLIKTRGQQVTLSCSPISGHRSVSWYQQTPGQGLQFLFEYFSETQRNKGNFPGRFSGRQFSNSRSEMNVSTLELGDSALYLCASSVGTDDKAFFGQGTRLTVV.

V usage is TRBV28 and J usage is TRBJ1-1; 7 bases match TRBD1. The junction had 0 bases not matched to a gene; V was cut back by 1 base and J by 4 bases. The V gene's germline CDR1 is MDHEN and CDR2 SYDVKM. CDR3 length: 13 amino acids. CDR3 in amino acids: CASSLSGGTEAFF. The CDR3 DNA follows: TGTGCCAGCAGTTTATCAGGGGGCACTGAAGCTTTCTTT.

This chain uses TRBV6-1 with TRBJ2-5; 8 bases are shared with TRBD1. The trim removed 5 bases at V and 6 bases at J, leaving 8 bases unmatched. From germline, CDR1 is MNHNS and CDR2 SASEGT. CDR3 length: 14 residues. The CDR3 here is CASSIRQGTKTQYF. DNA for the CDR3: TGTGCCAGCAGTATCCGACAGGGGACAAAGACCCAGTACTTC.

The chain has TRBV7-9 and TRBJ2-1, with D tentatively TRBD1 (5 bases). Germline V gene data show CDR1 as SEHNR and CDR2 as FQNEAQ (reference sequence). V lost 6 bases to trimming and J lost 0 bases, with 18 bases between them. The CDR3 is made up of 17 amino acids. The CDR3 bases are TGTGCCAGCAGTTCGCCCCTCGACAGAAGCTCCTACAATGAGCAGTTCTTC. Translating gives CASSSPLDRSSYNEQFF.

The J gene is TRBJ2-1, the V gene TRBV6-6; TRBD2 matches at 7 bases. The trim removed 7 bases at V and 4 bases at J, leaving 10 bases unmatched. Germline CDR1 and CDR2: MNHNY and SVGAGI (reference sequence). There are 15 residues in the CDR3. The CDR3 here is CASTPRGREYNEQFF. CDR3 nucleotides: TGTGCCAGCACCCCCCGGGGGAGGGAGTACAATGAGCAGTTCTTC.

The chain uses TRBV9 and TRBJ2-5, with 10 bases identical to TRBD2. The ends lost 0 bases at V and 5 bases at J; junction bases unmatched: 7. The CDR3 is 16 amino acids. The germline CDR1 and CDR2 sequences are SGDLS and YYNGEE. CDR3 residues: CASSVVPSGSRETQYF. CDR3 in DNA: TGTGCCAGCAGCGTAGTCCCTAGCGGGAGTAGGGAGACCCAGTACTTC.

The chain employs TRBV11-2 and TRBJ1-1; no definite D call. The CDR3 covers 15 residues. Trimming stripped 5 bases from V and 6 bases from J, with 19 bases between. The V gene's germline CDR1 is SGHAT and CDR2 FQNNGV. CDR3 sequence: CASSPRARAAPEAFF. CDR3 nucleotide sequence: TGTGCCAGCAGCCCCCGGGCCCGGGCTGCCCCTGAAGCTTTCTTT.

The chain combines TRBV5-1 with TRBJ2-1; a weak D match, TRBD1 (6 bases). Deletions cut 5 bases from V and 7 bases from J, with 10 bases between. The CDR3 is made up of 12 amino acids. Germline CDR1 reads SGHRS; CDR2 reads YFSETQ. CDR3 nucleotide sequence: TGCGCCAGCAGGAGGGGGTCTAATGAGCAGTTCTTC. It encodes CASRRGSNEQFF.

The chain has TRBV14 and TRBJ1-2; TRBD1 matches at 8 bases. The CDR3 is 14 residues long. CDR1 is SGHDN and CDR2 is FVKESK in the germline V gene. With 6 bases clipped from V and 3 bases from J, the junction kept 6 bases outside the gene matches. CDR3 bases: TGTGCCAGCAGTCGACAGGGGTGGGACTATGGCTACACCTTC. This translates into CASSRQGWDYGYTF.

This chain connects TRBV7-2 to TRBJ1-1; D call uncertain. CDR1 is SGHTA, CDR2 FQGNSA, per germline. This CDR3 is built from 15 residues. V lost 5 bases and J lost 1, with 14 bases in between. The CDR3 bases are TGTGCCAGCAGCCTAAAGCTACGCGGGAACACTGAAGCTTTCTTT. This sequence encodes CASSLKLRGNTEAFF.

V usage is TRBV28 and J usage is TRBJ2-7, with 10 nucleotides matching TRBD2. V was pared by 2 bases and J by 6 bases, with 7 bases of the junction left unmatched. Germline V gene data show CDR1 as MDHEN and CDR2 as SYDVKM. CDR3 size: 15 residues. DNA for the CDR3: TGTGCCAGCAGTTTAGGGCTAGCGGGAGTTGGCGAGCAGTACTTC. It translates to CASSLGLAGVGEQYF.

The chain recombines TRBV10-2 with TRBJ2-7; 8 bases match TRBD1. The germline gives CDR1 WSHSY, CDR2 SAAADI. Trimming removed 0 bases from V and 6 bases from J; junction bases left unmatched: 10. This CDR3 is 16 amino acids long. The CDR3 spells CASSESYAATGVEQYF. CDR3 DNA: TGCGCCAGCAGTGAGTCTTACGCCGCGACAGGGGTCGAGCAGTACTTC.

V gene TRBV5-1 combines with J gene TRBJ2-7; 7 nucleotides match TRBD2. Germline lookup yields CDR1 SGHRS and CDR2 YFSETQ. CDR3 size: 15 residues. J lost 2 bases, V lost 0 bases, and 5 bases had no gene match. CDR3 residues: CASSLGVSGPYEQYF. For the CDR3, the DNA is TGCGCCAGCAGCTTGGGGGTTAGCGGGCCCTACGAGCAGTACTTC.

V usage is TRBV7-9 and J usage is TRBJ2-3; TRBD2 matches 9 bases. The CDR3 runs to 15 residues. Trimming at V came to 3 bases and at J to 2 bases, leaving 3 bases not matched to a gene. Germline V gene sequence: CDR1 SEHNR, CDR2 FQNEAQ (reference sequence). The CDR3 DNA is TGTGCCAGCAGCTTCCCTAGCGGGGCCACAGATACGCAGTATTTT. It translates to CASSFPSGATDTQYF.

This rearrangement joins TRBV29-1 to TRBJ1-1; 10 bases are shared with TRBD1. V gave up 7 bases and J gave up 5 bases; unmatched junction bases: 7. The CDR3 loop spans 13 amino acids. In germline, CDR1 is SQVTM, CDR2 ANQGSEA. CDR3 region: CSAGTGDRTEAFF. DNA for the CDR3: TGCAGCGCCGGGACAGGGGATAGGACTGAAGCTTTCTTT.

The chain uses TRBV19 and TRBJ2-1; D uncertain. V was shortened by 2 bases and J by 4 bases, with 12 bases between the two germline ends. This CDR3 comprises 15 residues. Germline CDR1 is LNHDA and CDR2 is SQIVND (reference sequence). CDR3 amino acids: CASSIRGNIYNEQFF. In nucleotides, the CDR3 is TGTGCCAGTAGTATACGTGGGAACATTTACAATGAGCAGTTCTTC.